The 11 T cell receptor beta chains below come from one sample, sequenced in a study of cytomegalovirus exposure and HLA in healthy donors. Both 60 Vbeta primers and 13 Jbeta primers went into the PCR. Assay: immunoSEQ multiplex PCR; the TCRdb copy retains only in-frame clones and omits some. The data contain around 64,000 clones, 70% to 80% of them singletons. Specimen: PBMCs. Receptors were obtained from a man between 18 and 29 years old in good health and CMV-seropositive.

This chain uses TRBV30 with TRBJ2-1, with TRBD2 matching over 7 bases. Germline V gene lookup returns CDR1 GTSNPN and CDR2 SVGIG (reference sequence). The trim removed 2 bases at V and 6 bases at J, leaving 7 bases unmatched. The CDR3 is made up of 14 amino acids. The CDR3 DNA sequence: TGTGCCTGGAGTTTTCGACTAGCCTCCAATGAGCAGTTCTTC. Its protein product is CAWSFRLASNEQFF.

This clone occurred a few times. The chain uses TRBV21-1 and TRBJ1-1; the tabulated D call, TRBD1, remains unverified against the DNA. TRBV21-1 is a pseudogene locus. The CDR3 has 13 residues. The DNA of the CDR3 is TGTGCCAGCAGCATACAGGGGAACACTGAAGCTTTCTTT. The encoded protein is CASSIQGNTEAFF.

As regards this clone: Other DNA sequences from this sample encode an identical CDR3 as well. The rearrangement joins TRBV30 to TRBJ1-4, with D unresolved. V lost 0 bases, J lost 7 bases, and 12 bases lay in between. The germline gives CDR1 GTSNPN, CDR2 SVGIG (reference sequence). CDR3 length: 14 residues. Written as DNA, the CDR3 is TGTGCCTGGAGTGTAGGAGGAGTAGGTGAAAAACTGTTTTTT. It translates to CAWSVGGVGEKLFF.

This chain uses TRBV7-3 with TRBJ1-1, with a weak D call TRBD1 (5 bases). Trimming stripped 5 bases from V and 3 bases from J, with 10 bases between. This CDR3 spans 13 amino acids. Germline values: CDR1 SGHTA, CDR2 FQGTGA. Written as DNA, the CDR3 is TGTGCCAGCAGCACGACGGGGGACACTGAAGCTTTCTTT. Translated, it gives CASSTTGDTEAFF.

Regarding this clone: The same CDR3 arises from other DNA sequences in this sample as well. V is TRBV6-5 and J is TRBJ1-1, with a tentative D call TRBD1 (5 bases). Trimming took off 2 bases at V and 5 bases at J, with 9 bases between the two ends. The CDR3 has 13 residues. Germline CDR1 MNHEY, CDR2 SVGAGI. The CDR3 loop reads CASSYRGWTEAFF. The CDR3 DNA reads as TGTGCCAGCAGTTACAGGGGTTGGACTGAAGCTTTCTTT.

This clone was seen ten or more times. This chain uses TRBV6-1 with TRBJ1-1, with 9 bases matching TRBD1. The V and J ends lost 7 bases and 7 bases, in that order; junction bases with no gene match: 10. This CDR3 is 14 amino acids long. Germline V gene data show CDR1 as MNHNS and CDR2 as SASEGT. CDR3 coding DNA: TGTGCCAGCACCCTGGGGACAGGGAAAGGTGAAGCTTTCTTT. Translation gives CASTLGTGKGEAFF.

This clone was counted once. The rearrangement joins TRBV2 to TRBJ2-7, with TRBD1 as a possible D gene (5 bases). The CDR3 consists of 13 residues. Germline CDR1 is SNHLY and CDR2 is FYNNEI. The V and J ends lost 4 bases and 3 bases respectively, with 10 bases between them. The CDR3: CASSARERYEQYF. The CDR3 nucleotides read TGTGCCAGCAGTGCCAGGGAACGCTACGAGCAGTACTTC.

The J gene is TRBJ1-1, the V gene TRBV19; no reliable D call. The CDR3 has 14 residues. CDR1 LNHDA and CDR2 SQIVND come from the germline V gene (reference sequence). The V and J ends lost 3 bases and 5 bases respectively, with 13 bases between them. CDR3 sequence (DNA): TGTGCCAGTAGTATGGGTGTGGGGAGAACTGAAGCTTTCTTT. It codes for CASSMGVGRTEAFF.

CDR3: CASSYALAGNEQYF. For the CDR3, the DNA is TGTGCCAGCAGTTACGCCCTTGCCGGTAACGAGCAGTACTTC. V usage is TRBV6-5 and J usage is TRBJ2-7; D uncertain. V dropped 2 bases and J dropped 5 bases, with 13 bases sitting between them. Looked up from germline, CDR1 is MNHEY and CDR2 is SVGAGI. This CDR3 is built from 14 residues.

The genes are TRBV9 and TRBJ2-7; a weak D match, TRBD1 (7 bases). This CDR3 region has 15 residues. V shed 0 bases and J shed 3 bases, with 13 bases lying between them. Germline lookup yields CDR1 SGDLS and CDR2 YYNGEE. In DNA form, the CDR3 reads TGTGCCAGCAGCGTAGCTCCCAGGGGGGACTACGAGCAGTACTTC. Encoded protein: CASSVAPRGDYEQYF. Variable domain in full (rest from reference TRBV9 and TRBJ2-7): DSGVTQTPKHLITATGQRVTLRCSPRSGDLSVYWYQQSLDQGLQFLIQYYNGEERAKGNILERFSAQQFPDLHSELNLSSLELGDSALYFCASSVAPRGDYEQYFGPGTRLTVT.

The rearrangement links TRBV4-1 to TRBJ2-1; 11 positions agree with TRBD2. The CDR3 consists of 18 residues. Germline trimming cut 1 base from V and 8 bases from J; bases unmatched to any gene: 13. Germline V gene sequence: CDR1 MGHRA, CDR2 YSYEKL. The CDR3 protein is CASSQGLAGGPSRHEQFF. DNA for the CDR3: TGCGCCAGCAGCCAAGGGCTAGCGGGAGGCCCGTCTCGCCATGAGCAGTTCTTC.